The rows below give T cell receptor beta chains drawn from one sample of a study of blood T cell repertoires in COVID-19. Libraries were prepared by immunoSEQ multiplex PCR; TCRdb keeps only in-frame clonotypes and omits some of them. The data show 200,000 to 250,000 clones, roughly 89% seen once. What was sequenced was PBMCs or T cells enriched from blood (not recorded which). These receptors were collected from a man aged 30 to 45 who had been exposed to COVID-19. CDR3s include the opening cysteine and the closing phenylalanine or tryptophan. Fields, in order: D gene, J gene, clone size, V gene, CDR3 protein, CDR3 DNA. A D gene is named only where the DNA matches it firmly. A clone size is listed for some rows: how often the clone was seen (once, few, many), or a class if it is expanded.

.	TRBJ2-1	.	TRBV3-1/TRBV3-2	CASSPRRGEQFF	TGTGCCAGCAGCCCACGGCGGGGAGAGCAGTTCTTC
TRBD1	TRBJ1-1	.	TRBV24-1	CATSWTGVLNTEAFF	TGTGCCACCAGTTGGACAGGGGTGCTGAACACTGAAGCTTTCTTT
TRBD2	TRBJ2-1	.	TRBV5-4	CASSLQRGGGEQFF	TGTGCCAGCAGCTTGCAGCGGGGGGGCGGTGAGCAGTTCTTC
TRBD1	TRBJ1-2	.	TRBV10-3	CAISIQGFGYTF	TGTGCCATCAGCATACAGGGGTTTGGCTACACCTTC
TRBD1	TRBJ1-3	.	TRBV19	CASSIDRQGAGNTIYF	TGTGCCAGTAGTATTGATCGACAGGGGGCTGGAAACACCATATATTTT
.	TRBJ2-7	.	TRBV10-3	CAIRRAGREQYF	TGTGCCATCAGGAGGGCCGGGCGCGAGCAGTACTTC
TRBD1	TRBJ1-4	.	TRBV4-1	CASSLRKPGQGARGEKLFF	TGCGCCAGCAGCCTTAGAAAACCGGGACAGGGGGCCCGGGGTGAAAAACTGTTTTTT
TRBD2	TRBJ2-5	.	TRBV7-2	CASSGYGTSGGSETQYF	TGTGCCAGCAGCGGCTACGGGACTAGCGGGGGATCGGAGACCCAGTACTTC
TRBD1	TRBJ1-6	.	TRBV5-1	CASSLNRGHNSPLHF	TGCGCCAGCAGCTTGAACAGGGGGCATAATTCACCCCTCCACTTT
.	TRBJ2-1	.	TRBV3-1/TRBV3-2	CASSLQRRGPYNEQFF	TGTGCCAGCAGCCTCCAAAGGAGGGGGCCCTACAATGAGCAGTTCTTC
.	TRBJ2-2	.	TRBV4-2	CASSQGGQNTGELFF	TGTGCCAGCAGCCAAGGAGGGCAGAACACCGGGGAGCTGTTTTTT
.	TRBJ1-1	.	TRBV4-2	CASSQVRDTEAFF	TGTGCCAGCAGCCAAGTGAGGGACACTGAAGCTTTCTTT
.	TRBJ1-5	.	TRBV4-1	CASSRTVTVSNQPQHF	TGCGCCAGCAGCCGGACCGTGACAGTGAGCAATCAGCCCCAGCATTTT
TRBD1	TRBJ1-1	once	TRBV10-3	CAISVDRGMAFF	TGTGCCATCAGTGTGGACAGGGGGATGGCTTTCTTT
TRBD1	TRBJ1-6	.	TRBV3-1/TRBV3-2	CASSEKTGVFNSPLHF	TGTGCCAGCAGCGAAAAAACAGGGGTTTTTAATTCACCCCTCCACTTT
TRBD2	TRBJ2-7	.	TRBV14	CASSQPTSGGLWAGEQYF	TGTGCCAGCAGCCAACCCACTAGCGGGGGGCTCTGGGCCGGCGAGCAGTACTTC
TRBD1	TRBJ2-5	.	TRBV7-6	CASSWGRDRARETQYF	TGTGCCAGCAGCTGGGGCCGGGACAGGGCCCGGGAGACCCAGTACTTC
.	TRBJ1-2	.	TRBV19	CASALPGSPNYGYTF	TGTGCCAGTGCACTTCCGGGGTCACCTAACTATGGCTACACCTTC
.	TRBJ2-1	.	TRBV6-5	CASDSSYNEQFF	TGTGCCAGTGACAGCTCCTACAATGAGCAGTTCTTC
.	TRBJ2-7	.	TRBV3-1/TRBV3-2	CASSQGSSYEQYF	TGTGCCAGCAGCCAGGGCAGCTCCTACGAGCAGTACTTC
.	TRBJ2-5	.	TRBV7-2	CASSPRTSQETQYF	TGTGCCAGCAGCCCGCGTACTAGCCAAGAGACCCAGTACTTC
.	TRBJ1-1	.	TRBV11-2	CASSLDQWVSDTEAFF	TGTGCCAGCAGCTTAGATCAATGGGTGAGCGACACTGAAGCTTTCTTT
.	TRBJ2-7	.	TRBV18	CASSPSPRQYYEQYF	TGTGCCAGCTCACCTTCCCCCAGACAGTACTACGAGCAGTACTTC
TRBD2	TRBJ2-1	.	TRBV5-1	CASNLAGERGEQFF	TGCGCCAGCAATCTAGCGGGGGAGCGGGGAGAGCAGTTCTTC
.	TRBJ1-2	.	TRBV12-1	CASSFGGQGYGYTF	TGTGCCAGCAGCTTTGGGGGGCAGGGGTATGGCTACACCTTC
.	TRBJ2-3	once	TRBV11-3	CASSADGQTTDTQYF	TGTGCCAGCAGCGCGGATGGACAGACCACAGATACGCAGTATTTT
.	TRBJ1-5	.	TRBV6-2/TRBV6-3	CASSYRSDRRPWANQPQHF	TGTGCCAGCAGTTACAGATCTGACAGGAGGCCGTGGGCGAATCAGCCCCAGCATTTT
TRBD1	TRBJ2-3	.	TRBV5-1	CASSLGQPTGGSSTDTQYF	TGCGCCAGCAGCTTGGGCCAGCCGACAGGGGGATCTAGCACAGATACGCAGTATTTT
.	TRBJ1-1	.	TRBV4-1	CASSQARGLDRNTEAFF	TGCGCCAGCAGCCAAGCGAGGGGCCTGGACAGGAACACTGAAGCTTTCTTT
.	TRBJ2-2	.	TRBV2	CASNQGPTGPGELFF	TGTGCCAGCAACCAAGGACCTACAGGGCCCGGGGAGCTGTTTTTT
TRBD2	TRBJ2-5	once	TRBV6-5	CASSSRLADRQETQYF	TGTGCCAGCAGTTCAAGACTAGCGGACCGCCAAGAGACCCAGTACTTC
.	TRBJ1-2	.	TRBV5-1	CASSSDPRGGYGYTF	TGCGCCAGCAGCTCTGACCCCAGGGGTGGCTATGGCTACACCTTC
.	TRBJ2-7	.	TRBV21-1	CASSTSLGQGKGGGQYF	TGTGCCAGCAGCACCAGCCTAGGACAGGGAAAGGGTGGAGGGCAGTACTTC
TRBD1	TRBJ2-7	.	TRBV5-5	CASSIATGKVYEQYF	TGTGCCAGCAGCATAGCGACAGGGAAAGTTTACGAGCAGTACTTC
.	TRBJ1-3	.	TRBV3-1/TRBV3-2	CASILRRPPERNTIYF	TGTGCCAGCATCTTACGGAGACCTCCCGAGAGAAACACCATATATTTT
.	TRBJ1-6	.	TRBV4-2	CASSQLTGPNSPLHF	TGTGCCAGCAGCCAACTAACAGGGCCGAATTCACCCCTCCACTTT
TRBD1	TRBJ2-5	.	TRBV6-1	CASSEYLGQEPQETQYF	TGTGCCAGCAGTGAATATCTGGGACAGGAGCCTCAAGAGACCCAGTACTTC
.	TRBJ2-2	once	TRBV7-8	CASSLSSGRGTGELFF	TGTGCCAGCAGCTTAAGTTCGGGTAGGGGCACCGGGGAGCTGTTTTTT
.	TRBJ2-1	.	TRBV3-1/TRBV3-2	CASSQNLGLTNEQFF	TGTGCCAGCAGCCAAAACCTAGGACTAACCAATGAGCAGTTCTTC
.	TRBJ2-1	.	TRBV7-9	CASSLGRPERNEQFF	TGTGCCAGCAGCTTAGGGAGACCCGAGAGGAATGAGCAGTTCTTC
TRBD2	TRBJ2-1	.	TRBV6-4	CASSDSIAGGREQFF	TGTGCCAGCAGTGATAGTATAGCGGGGGGTCGTGAGCAGTTCTTC
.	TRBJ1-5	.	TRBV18	CASCTRQPQHF	TGTGCCAGCTGTACACGTCAGCCCCAGCATTTT
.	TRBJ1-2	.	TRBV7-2	CASSLAGASQSYGYTF	TGTGCCAGCAGCTTAGCGGGAGCCAGTCAATCCTATGGCTACACCTTC
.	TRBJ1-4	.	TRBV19	CASSTGVINEKLFF	TGTGCCAGTAGTACCGGGGTTATTAATGAAAAACTGTTTTTT